This TCR beta chain was recovered during a study of early T cells in non-severe SARS-CoV-2 infection. General study points: VDJdb-based annotation leaned toward anti-spike CD8 responses and missed private and CD4 specificities.

Individual cDNA molecules received unique molecular identifiers during library preparation. TCRdb used MiXCR to reprocess the 5' RACE reads, holding one entry per CDR3 protein. The sample has 53,000 or so distinct CDR3 sequences; approximately 12% are singletons. With regard to this clonotype: Its antigen is not identified.

This TCR was sampled from an adult who was a healthcare worker with PCR-confirmed SARS-CoV-2 infection or an uninfected control (not recorded which). The sample in question was whole blood, obtained at baseline.

The CDR3 DNA follows: TGTGCCAGCAGTTTGTCCGGGACAGGGCGTGCAACTAATGAAAAACTGTTTTTT. This gives the protein CASSLSGTGRATNEKLFF. The rearrangement uses TRBV6-2 or TRBV6-3 and TRBJ1-4; 9 bases map to TRBD1. The CDR3 is made up of 18 amino acids. In germline, CDR1 is MNHEY, CDR2 SVGEGT. V was clipped by 4 bases and J by 0 bases; unmatched bases: 9.